The clone carrying this T cell receptor beta chain came up a few times. Its antigen is not known. The Oncomine TCR Beta short-read assay was applied to DNA of cultured CD4+ T cells. TCRdb ran MiXCR on the PCR reads and lists one entry per CDR3 protein. In the table there are 13,000 to 15,000 distinct CDR3 sequences, approximately 31% of which are singletons. The data originate from a study of vaccination and CD4 T cells after COVID-19. Treatment noted: roughly 11-day PBMC culture with coronavirus spike peptide pools or control peptides (ViraFEST assay). The clonotype originates from a human donor who received a COVID-19 vaccine. Sequencing was performed on CD4+ T cells from blood, cultured in vitro, taken before SARS-CoV-2 vaccination.

The CDR3 region is CASSLSQGNTGELFF. As DNA, the CDR3 is TGTGCCAGCAGCTTAAGCCAGGGTAACACCGGGGAGCTGTTTTTT. V gene TRBV11-2 combines with J gene TRBJ2-2; weak D call: TRBD1 (5 bases). Germline assignment: CDR1 SGHAT and CDR2 FQNNGV. The CDR3 consists of 15 residues. Deletions cut 2 bases from V and 2 bases from J, with 9 bases between.